The 21 T cell receptor beta chains presented below share a single source sample, sequenced in a study of response to subunit inactivated influenza vaccine. TCRdb independently ran MiXCR on the RT-PCR reads; one entry per CDR3 protein. The data show under 950,000 distinct CDR3 sequences, less than 25% seen once. The sequenced sample was PBMCs from blood, obtained around 5 days after vaccination. These receptors all stem from a man between 45 and 60 years old who received an inactivated influenza vaccine.

The V and J genes are TRBV15 and TRBJ2-3; TRBD2 might be the D (6 bases). The ends were cut back, 1 base at V and 1 base at J, with 9 bases in the middle. The length of the CDR3 is 15 residues. CDR1 LNHNV and CDR2 YYDKDF come from the germline V gene (reference sequence). The CDR3 protein is CATSRVGTGTDTQYF. CDR3 sequence (DNA): TGTGCCACCAGCAGAGTGGGGACTGGCACAGATACGCAGTATTTT.

This sequence joins TRBV5-6 and TRBJ2-7; no definite D call. Germline assignment: CDR1 SGHDT and CDR2 YYEEEE. V was cut by 1 base and J by 0 bases, with 8 bases left in between. This CDR3 is 14 amino acids long. The CDR3 here is CASSLIVGSYEQYF. As DNA, the CDR3 is TGTGCCAGCAGCTTGATCGTGGGCTCCTACGAGCAGTACTTC.

This rearrangement joins TRBV2 to TRBJ1-6, with D maybe TRBD1 (5 bases). From germline, CDR1 is SNHLY and CDR2 FYNNEI. The CDR3 contains 15 residues. V gave up 2 bases and J gave up 5 bases, with 10 bases separating them. CDR3 sequence (DNA): TGTGCCAGCAGTGAAAGGACACTTCATAATTCACCCCTCCACTTT. Translated: CASSERTLHNSPLHF.

V usage is TRBV12-3 or TRBV12-4 and J usage is TRBJ1-2; possibly TRBD1 for D (6 bases). Trimming stripped 3 bases from V and 2 bases from J, with 16 bases between. This CDR3 has 16 amino acids. DNA for the CDR3: TGTGCCAGCAGTTTCCCACAGGGTGGCCCCAACTATGGCTACACCTTC. Translated: CASSFPQGGPNYGYTF.

This rearrangement joins TRBV7-6 to TRBJ2-2; TRBD1 matches at 8 bases. J lost 6 bases, V lost 7 bases, and 4 bases had no gene match. Germline CDR1 SGHVS, CDR2 FNYEAQ. The CDR3 totals 13 residues. The CDR3 nucleotides are TGTGCCAGCAAAGGACAGGGCCCCGGGGAGCTGTTTTTT. Residues: CASKGQGPGELFF.

The chain has TRBV4-3 and TRBJ2-7; D is undetermined. From germline, CDR1 is LGHNA and CDR2 YSLEER. Trimming pared 0 bases from V and 0 bases from J, leaving 12 bases between. This CDR3 is built from 16 residues. CDR3 sequence: CASSQDPAGASYEQYF. The CDR3 DNA follows: TGCGCCAGCAGCCAAGATCCCGCAGGAGCCTCCTACGAGCAGTACTTC.

This clonotype was found a few times. The rearrangement uses TRBV15 and TRBJ1-5; possibly TRBD1 for D (6 bases). Trimming stripped 8 bases from V and 3 bases from J, with 17 bases between. In germline, CDR1 is LNHNV, CDR2 YYDKDF (reference sequence). CDR3 length equals 15 residues. The CDR3 spells CATRLGARPNQPQHF. In DNA, the CDR3 is TGTGCCACCCGACTGGGGGCGCGGCCCAATCAGCCCCAGCATTTT.

The gene calls are TRBV20-1 and TRBJ2-1, with TRBD2 matching over 8 bases. With 3 bases clipped from V and 5 bases from J, the junction kept 9 bases outside the gene matches. CDR1 and CDR2 (germline): DFQATT, SNEGSKA (reference sequence). The CDR3 has 15 residues. The CDR3 spells CSARVAGRRNNEQFF. In nucleotides, the CDR3 is TGCAGTGCTAGGGTAGCGGGAAGGAGAAACAATGAGCAGTTCTTC.

The chain couples TRBV6-1 to TRBJ2-1; the D gene is possibly TRBD2 (6 bases). This CDR3 has 12 amino acids. Trimming stripped 8 bases from V and 7 bases from J, with 12 bases between. Germline V gene sequence: CDR1 MNHNS, CDR2 SASEGT. The CDR3: CASGGSRNEQFF. For the CDR3, the DNA is TGTGCCAGCGGGGGGTCTCGGAATGAGCAGTTCTTC.

Ten or more counts support this clonotype. The genes are TRBV12-3 or TRBV12-4 and TRBJ1-2, with 10 bases fitting TRBD1. The CDR3 spans 16 residues. V gave up 5 bases and J gave up 7 bases; unmatched junction bases: 13. CDR3 sequence: CASSAGTGDILVGYTF. CDR3 coding DNA: TGTGCCAGCAGTGCCGGGACAGGGGATATTTTAGTTGGCTACACCTTC.

The sample holds many counts of this clonotype. This chain uses TRBV29-1 with TRBJ2-7; D is unclear. The germline V gene has CDR1 SQVTM and CDR2 ANQGSEA. The V gene lost 5 bases and the J gene lost 0 bases, with 11 bases spanning the gap. This CDR3 has 13 residues. CDR3 in DNA: TGCAGCGTTCGACCCCTAGACTCCTACGAGCAGTACTTC. Its protein is CSVRPLDSYEQYF.

The chain employs TRBV7-9 and TRBJ1-2; D gene ambiguous. The CDR3 sequence is 13 residues long. V dropped 2 bases and J dropped 4 bases, with 8 bases sitting between them. Germline CDR1 reads SEHNR; CDR2 reads FQNEAQ (reference sequence). For the CDR3, the DNA is TGTGCCAGCAGCTTACCCCTTCTCTATGGCTACACCTTC. Protein sequence: CASSLPLLYGYTF.

The gene calls are TRBV28 and TRBJ2-2, with D uncertain. Trimming removed 4 bases from V and 0 bases from J, with 21 bases in between. In germline, CDR1 is MDHEN, CDR2 SYDVKM. This CDR3 is built from 19 residues. Here the CDR3 reads CASSSMGSYGRTNTGELFF. The DNA for the CDR3 is TGTGCCAGCAGTTCTATGGGGTCCTATGGACGCACGAACACCGGGGAGCTGTTTTTT. The full variable domain, in which reference TRBV28 and TRBJ2-2 provide the parts outside the CDR3, is DVKVTQSSRYLVKRTGEKVFLECVQDMDHENMFWYRQDPGLGLRLIYFSYDVKMKEKGDIPEGYSVSREKKERFSLILESASTNQTSMYLCASSSMGSYGRTNTGELFFGEGSRLTVL.

The rearrangement joins TRBV19 to TRBJ2-1; D is possibly TRBD1 or TRBD2 (6 bases each). Germline lookup yields CDR1 LNHDA and CDR2 SQIVND (reference sequence). The CDR3 sequence is 15 residues long. Trimming removed 5 bases at V and 2 bases at J, with 13 bases between. DNA of the CDR3: TGTGCCAGTAGTTGGGGCGGGACACCCTACAATGAGCAGTTCTTC. This codes for CASSWGGTPYNEQFF.

This sequence joins TRBV7-2 and TRBJ2-2; 7 bases agree with TRBD2. CDR1 SGHTA and CDR2 FQGNSA come from the germline V gene. This CDR3 region has 16 residues. J lost 2 bases, V lost 2 bases, and 5 bases had no gene match. CDR3: CASSLQGGRNTGELFF. DNA for the CDR3: TGTGCCAGCAGCTTACAGGGCGGGAGAAACACCGGGGAGCTGTTTTTT.

The chain carries TRBV6-2 or TRBV6-3 and TRBJ2-7; the D is unclear. Germline loops: CDR1 MNHEY, CDR2 SVGEGT. V shed 2 bases and J shed 3 bases, with 20 bases lying between them. There are 17 residues in the CDR3. DNA for the CDR3: TGTGCCAGCAGTTACCTGTTGGGCAGGATGAAAAACTACGAGCAGTACTTC. The encoded protein is CASSYLLGRMKNYEQYF.

The chain joins TRBV12-3 or TRBV12-4 to TRBJ1-5; D is possibly TRBD1 (5 bases). Trimming removed 6 bases at V and 4 bases at J, with 22 bases between. There are 17 residues in the CDR3. Here the CDR3 reads CASSRGLFVGENQPQHF. The CDR3, as DNA: TGTGCCAGCAGCCGAGGTCTTTTTGTAGGGGAGAATCAGCCCCAGCATTTT.

V is TRBV20-1 and J is TRBJ2-2; 9 bases map to TRBD2. Germline CDR1 reads DFQATT; CDR2 reads SNEGSKA (reference sequence). The CDR3 extends over 17 amino acids. V gave up 0 bases and J gave up 1 base; unmatched junction bases: 6. The CDR3 nucleotides read TGCAGTGCTAGAGATCTTTCGCGGGGGGGGAACACCGGGGAGCTGTTTTTT. Its protein product is CSARDLSRGGNTGELFF.

The J gene is TRBJ2-3, the V gene TRBV6-5, with 11 nucleotides matching TRBD2. Germline V CDR1 and CDR2: MNHEY, SVGAGI. Trimming took 5 bases from V and 4 from J; bases not matched to a gene: 8. This CDR3 is built from 16 residues. The CDR3 loop is CASSNPLAGVPDTQYF. CDR3 in DNA: TGTGCCAGCAGTAACCCACTAGCGGGAGTCCCAGATACGCAGTATTTT.

This clonotype appeared many times. The chain carries TRBV12-3 or TRBV12-4 and TRBJ1-3; the D is unclear. This CDR3 has 13 residues. Trimming pared 4 bases from V and 0 bases from J, leaving 4 bases between. The CDR3 loop reads CASSWGSGNTIYF. The CDR3 nucleotides are TGTGCCAGCAGTTGGGGCTCTGGAAACACCATATATTTT.

This clonotype was counted many times. The rearrangement links TRBV5-1 to TRBJ2-7; D unclear. CDR1 and CDR2 (germline): SGHRS, YFSETQ. V shed 1 base and J shed 7 bases, with 12 bases lying between them. This CDR3 region has 13 residues. The DNA of the CDR3 is TGCGCCAGCAGCTTGCAATCTCTCGGAGAGCAGTACTTC. The encoded protein is CASSLQSLGEQYF.